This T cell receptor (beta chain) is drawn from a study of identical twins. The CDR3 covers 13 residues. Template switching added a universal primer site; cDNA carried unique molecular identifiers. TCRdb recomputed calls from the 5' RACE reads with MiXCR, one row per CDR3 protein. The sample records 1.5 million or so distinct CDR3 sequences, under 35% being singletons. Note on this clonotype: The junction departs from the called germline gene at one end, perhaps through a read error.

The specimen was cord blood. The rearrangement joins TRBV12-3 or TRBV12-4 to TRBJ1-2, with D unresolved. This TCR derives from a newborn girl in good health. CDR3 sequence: CASNLSSDYGYTF. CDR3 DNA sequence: TGTGCCAGCAATTTATCTTCGGACTATGGCTACACCTTC.